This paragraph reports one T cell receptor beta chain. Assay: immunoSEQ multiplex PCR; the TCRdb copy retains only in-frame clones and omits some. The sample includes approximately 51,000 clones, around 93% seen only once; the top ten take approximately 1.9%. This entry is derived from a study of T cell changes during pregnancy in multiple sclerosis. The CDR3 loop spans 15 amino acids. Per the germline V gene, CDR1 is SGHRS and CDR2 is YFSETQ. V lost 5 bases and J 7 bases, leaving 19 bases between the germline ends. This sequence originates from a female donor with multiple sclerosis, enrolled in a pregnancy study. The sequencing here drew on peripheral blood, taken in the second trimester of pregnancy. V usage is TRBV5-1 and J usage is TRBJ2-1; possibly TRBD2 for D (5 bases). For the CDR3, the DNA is TGCGCCAGCAGGCCGCGGACTGATCTCTGGAATGAGCAGTTCTTC. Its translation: CASRPRTDLWNEQFF.